The T cell receptor (beta chain) under discussion was sequenced for a study of response to subunit inactivated influenza vaccine. Study-wide points: The authors proposed limited new T cell recruitment per seasonal influenza vaccination.

TCRdb re-called the RT-PCR reads with MiXCR, one entry per CDR3 protein. This table has roughly 630,000 distinct CDR3 sequences, approximately 15% appearing once. Trimming took off 3 bases at V and 5 bases at J, with 13 bases between the two ends. This CDR3 has 15 residues. CDR1 SGHDN and CDR2 FVKESK come from the germline V gene. For this clonotype: Its antigen remains unidentified.

The sequence derives from a man between 45 and 60 years old who received an inactivated influenza vaccine. This material consisted of PBMCs from blood, taken around two weeks before vaccination. The chain uses TRBV14 and TRBJ1-4; a possible D gene is TRBD1 (6 bases). The CDR3 is CASSHGTTGNEKLFF. The DNA of the CDR3 is TGTGCCAGCAGCCATGGAACCACAGGGAATGAAAAACTGTTTTTT.